What follows are 18 T cell receptor beta chains derived from one specimen sequenced in a study of shared clonotypes between healthy human individuals. Sequencing was performed with immunoSEQ multiplex PCR; in TCRdb, only in-frame clones are kept and a portion is missing. The data hold about 1 million clones, with around 76% observed a single time. The source material was memory CD4+ T cells sorted from blood. Specified subset: CD45RA-negative fraction. The receptors here all came from a man in his late teens or twenties in good health.

The chain recombines TRBV1 with TRBJ2-5; the table gives TRBD1 as D, unverified against the DNA. TRBV1 constitutes a pseudogene. CDR3 length: 15 amino acids. The CDR3: CTSSHVRQKQETQYF. CDR3 DNA sequence: TGCACCAGCAGCCATGTACGACAGAAACAAGAGACCCAGTACTTC.

The chain combines TRBV7-3 with TRBJ2-2, with 8 bases that match TRBD1. The germline V gene has CDR1 SGHTA and CDR2 FQGTGA. The CDR3 length is 16 residues. The V gene end was trimmed by 2 bases and the J gene end by 6 bases; junction bases not matched to a gene: 8. The CDR3 nucleotides read TGTGCCAGCAGCTTACAGGGGGCGCAGATCCCCGGGGAGCTGTTTTTT. This codes for CASSLQGAQIPGELFF.

The chain has TRBV2 and TRBJ2-5; no firm D call. Trimming took 0 bases from V and 5 from J, leaving 13 bases between them. CDR3 length: 15 residues. Germline loops: CDR1 SNHLY, CDR2 FYNNEI. In nucleotides, the CDR3 is TGTGCCAGCAGTGAAGCCGACGCGGTAAGGGAGACCCAGTACTTC. Its protein is CASSEADAVRETQYF. The full variable domain, in which reference TRBV2 and TRBJ2-5 provide the parts outside the CDR3, is EPEVTQTPSHQVTQMGQEVILRCVPISNHLYFYWYRQILGQKVEFLVSFYNNEISEKSEIFDDQFSVERPDGSNFTLKIRSTKLEDSAMYFCASSEADAVRETQYFGPGTRLLVL.

This clone occurred once. This specimen includes other DNA sequences encoding the same CDR3. The chain couples TRBV5-1 to TRBJ2-1; no reliable D call. The CDR3 spans 11 residues. Germline CDR1 SGHRS, CDR2 YFSETQ. V gave up 4 bases and J gave up 5 bases, with 4 bases separating them. In DNA form, the CDR3 reads TGCGCCAGCAGCCGAAACAATGAGCAGTTCTTC. This encodes CASSRNNEQFF.

The chain combines TRBV7-6 with TRBJ2-1; 8 bases line up with TRBD2. After removal of 0 bases from V and 5 bases from J, the junction contained 3 bases not matched to a gene. Germline CDR1 and CDR2: SGHVS and FNYEAQ. CDR3 length: 15 residues. This chain's CDR3 is CASSLASSGHNEQFF. In nucleotides, the CDR3 is TGTGCCAGCAGCTTAGCGTCTAGCGGGCACAATGAGCAGTTCTTC.

The chain recombines TRBV6-4 with TRBJ2-3; either TRBD1 or TRBD2 may supply D (5 bases each). CDR1 MRHNA and CDR2 SNTAGT come from the germline V gene. CDR3 length equals 13 residues. V lost 5 bases, J lost 2 bases, and 8 bases lay in between. Written as DNA, the CDR3 is TGTGCCAGCAGTCGGGACGACACAGATACGCAGTATTTT. It yields the protein CASSRDDTDTQYF.

CDR3 region: CASSPTVTTNEKLFF. Written as DNA, the CDR3 is TGTGCCAGCAGCCCGACAGTTACAACTAATGAAAAACTGTTTTTT. This chain connects TRBV7-2 to TRBJ1-4; D is perhaps TRBD1 (5 bases). With 5 bases removed from V and 0 bases from J, the gap between germline ends came to 10 bases. CDR1 is SGHTA and CDR2 is FQGNSA in the germline V gene. The CDR3 is 15 amino acids.

The chain is built from TRBV4-1 and TRBJ1-1, with 7 bases fitting TRBD1. This CDR3 comprises 19 residues. Germline V gives CDR1 MGHRA, CDR2 YSYEKL. Trimming took 0 bases from V and 1 from J; bases not matched to a gene: 14. CDR3 bases: TGCGCCAGCAGCCAAGATTCCGGGACAGTGCAATTCGAGAACACTGAAGCTTTCTTT. Translating it yields CASSQDSGTVQFENTEAFF.

The chain recombines TRBV28 with TRBJ2-2; 7 bases agree with TRBD2. Germline loops: CDR1 MDHEN, CDR2 SYDVKM. The length of the CDR3 is 13 residues. The J segment lost 7 bases and the V segment lost 5 bases, leaving 4 bases of the junction unmatched. CDR3 sequence (DNA): TGTGCCAGCAGTCCATCTAGCGGCGGGGAGCTGTTTTTT. Translating it yields CASSPSSGGELFF.

Comments on this clone: The junction departs from germline at one end; a sequencing error may be responsible. J is TRBJ2-3 and V is TRBV2; D unclear. The CDR3 extends over 13 amino acids. Germline-derived CDR1 and CDR2 are SNHLY and FYNNEI. This chain's CDR3 is CASGDSGTDTQYF. CDR3 DNA: TGTGCCAGCGGTGACTCTGGCACAGATACGCAGTATTTT.

This chain joins TRBV7-2 and TRBJ1-3; D is unclear. V shed 5 bases and J shed 4 bases, with 15 bases lying between them. From germline, CDR1 is SGHTA and CDR2 FQGNSA. The CDR3 is 15 amino acids. The CDR3 DNA sequence: TGTGCCAGCAGCCCCGAGAGGGTATCCGGAAACACCATATATTTT. This sequence encodes CASSPERVSGNTIYF.

The V and J genes are TRBV7-9 and TRBJ1-2; D uncertain. V gave up 2 bases and J gave up 6 bases, with 16 bases separating them. Germline loops: CDR1 SEHNR, CDR2 FQNEAQ (reference sequence). CDR3 length: 15 residues. CDR3 residues: CASSLSFLRGDGYTF. DNA for the CDR3: TGTGCCAGCAGCTTATCGTTCCTTCGAGGCGATGGCTACACCTTC.

This chain connects TRBV6-5 to TRBJ2-7, with D possibly being TRBD2 (6 bases). The CDR3 sequence is 13 residues long. V dropped 7 bases and J dropped 1 base, with 11 bases sitting between them. The germline CDR1 and CDR2 sequences are MNHEY and SVGAGI. The CDR3 DNA reads as TGTGCCAGCACGGATAGCGGTTCCTACGAGCAGTACTTC. Residues: CASTDSGSYEQYF.

This clone was observed a handful of times. The rearrangement links TRBV5-6 to TRBJ1-1; D gene ambiguous. Germline CDR1 reads SGHDT; CDR2 reads YYEEEE. With 0 bases removed from V and 1 base from J, the gap between germline ends came to 7 bases. The CDR3 is made up of 14 amino acids. CDR3: CASSLAWGNTEAFF. DNA for the CDR3: TGTGCCAGCAGCTTGGCCTGGGGGAACACTGAAGCTTTCTTT.

The gene calls are TRBV13 and TRBJ2-5; TRBD1 aligns across 7 bases. V lost 5 bases and J lost 1; bases outside the gene matches: 4. The CDR3 has 14 residues. From germline, CDR1 is PRHDT and CDR2 FYEKMQ (reference sequence). The CDR3 sequence is CASSRDSVQETQYF. The CDR3, as DNA: TGTGCCAGCAGCCGGGACAGCGTCCAAGAGACCCAGTACTTC.

CDR3 bases: TGTGCCAGCAGCTTAGCGAGCGGGGGGGCGATTCATACGCAGTATTTT. Residues: CASSLASGGAIHTQYF. The V gene is TRBV7-3, the J gene TRBJ2-3, with 10 bases matching TRBD2. From germline, CDR1 is SGHTA and CDR2 FQGTGA. Trimming removed 2 bases from V and 7 bases from J; junction bases left unmatched: 9. The CDR3 consists of 16 residues.

This chain uses TRBV9 with TRBJ2-5, with D possibly being TRBD1 (5 bases). V was clipped by 3 bases and J by 1 base, with 7 bases between them. The CDR3 is 13 residues long. Germline CDR1 reads SGDLS; CDR2 reads YYNGEE. The chain's CDR3 is CASSEGFQETQYF. CDR3 nucleotides: TGTGCCAGCAGCGAGGGGTTCCAAGAGACCCAGTACTTC.

This clone occurred a few times. This chain's CDR3 is CASSFDRKEMNTEAFF. The DNA of the CDR3 is TGTGCCAGCAGCTTTGACAGGAAAGAAATGAACACTGAAGCTTTCTTT. The V gene is TRBV11-3, the J gene TRBJ1-1, with D perhaps matching TRBD1 (6 bases). The V gene's germline CDR1 is SGHNT and CDR2 YENEEA. The CDR3 sequence is 16 residues long. Trimming left V 3 bases short and J 0 bases short, with 14 bases between.